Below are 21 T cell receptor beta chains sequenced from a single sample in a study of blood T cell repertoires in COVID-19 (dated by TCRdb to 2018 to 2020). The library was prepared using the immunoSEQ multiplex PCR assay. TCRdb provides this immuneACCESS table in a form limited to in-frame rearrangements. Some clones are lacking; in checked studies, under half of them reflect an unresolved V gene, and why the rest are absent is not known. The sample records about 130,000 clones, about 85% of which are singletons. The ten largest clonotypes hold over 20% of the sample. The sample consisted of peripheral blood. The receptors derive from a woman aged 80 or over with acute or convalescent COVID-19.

The CDR3 region is CASSFLRNSGTDTQYF. The CDR3 bases are TGTGCCAGCAGTTTCCTGCGAAATAGCGGTACAGATACGCAGTATTTT. This rearrangement joins TRBV28 to TRBJ2-3; perhaps TRBD2 as D (6 bases). V lost 3 bases to trimming and J lost 3 bases, with 16 bases between them. Germline-derived CDR1 and CDR2 are MDHEN and SYDVKM. The CDR3 extends over 16 amino acids. Drawing the rest from reference TRBV28 and TRBJ2-3, the complete variable domain is DVKVTQSSRYLVKRTGEKVFLECVQDMDHENMFWYRQDPGLGLRLIYFSYDVKMKEKGDIPEGYSVSREKKERFSLILESASTNQTSMYLCASSFLRNSGTDTQYFGPGTRLTVL.

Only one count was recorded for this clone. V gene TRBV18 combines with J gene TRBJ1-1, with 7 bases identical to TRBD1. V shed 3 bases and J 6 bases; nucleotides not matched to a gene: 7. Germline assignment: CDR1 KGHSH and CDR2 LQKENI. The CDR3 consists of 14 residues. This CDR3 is CASSPPTGSPEAFF. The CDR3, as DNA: TGTGCCAGCTCACCCCCGACAGGGAGCCCTGAAGCTTTCTTT.

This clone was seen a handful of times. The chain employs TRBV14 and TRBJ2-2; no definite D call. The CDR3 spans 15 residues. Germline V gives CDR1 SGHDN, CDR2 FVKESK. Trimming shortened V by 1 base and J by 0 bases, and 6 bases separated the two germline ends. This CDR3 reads CASSQVGPNTGELFF. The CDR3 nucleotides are TGTGCCAGCAGCCAAGTTGGCCCGAACACCGGGGAGCTGTTTTTT.

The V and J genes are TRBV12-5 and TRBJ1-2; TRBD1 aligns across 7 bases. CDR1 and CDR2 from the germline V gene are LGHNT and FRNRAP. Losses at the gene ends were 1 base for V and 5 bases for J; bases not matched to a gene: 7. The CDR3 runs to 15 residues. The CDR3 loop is CASGLGEGQLYGYTF. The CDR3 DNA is TGTGCTAGTGGTTTGGGAGAGGGACAGCTATATGGCTACACCTTC.

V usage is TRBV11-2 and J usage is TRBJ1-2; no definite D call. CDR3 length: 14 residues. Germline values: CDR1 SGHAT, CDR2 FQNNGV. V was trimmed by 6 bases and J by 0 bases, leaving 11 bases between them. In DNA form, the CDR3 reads TGTGCCAGCAGGAATATGTTAGCTAACTATGGCTACACCTTC. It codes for CASRNMLANYGYTF.

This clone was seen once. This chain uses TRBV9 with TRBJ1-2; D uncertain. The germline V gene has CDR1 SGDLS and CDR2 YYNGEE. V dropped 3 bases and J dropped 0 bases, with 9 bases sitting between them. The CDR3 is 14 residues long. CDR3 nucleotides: TGTGCCAGCAGCGGAGGGTTACCTAACTATGGCTACACCTTC. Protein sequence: CASSGGLPNYGYTF.

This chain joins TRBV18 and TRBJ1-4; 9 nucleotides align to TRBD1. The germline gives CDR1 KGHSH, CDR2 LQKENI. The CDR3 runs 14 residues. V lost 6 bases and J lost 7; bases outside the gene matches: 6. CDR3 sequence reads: CASSLGQGREKLFF. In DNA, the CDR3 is TGTGCCAGCTCTCTGGGACAGGGTCGTGAAAAACTGTTTTTT.

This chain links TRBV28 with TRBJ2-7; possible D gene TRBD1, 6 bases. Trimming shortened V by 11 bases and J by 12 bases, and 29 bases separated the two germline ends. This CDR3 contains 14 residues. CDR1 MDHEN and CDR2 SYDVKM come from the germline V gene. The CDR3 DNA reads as TGTGCCGGGGCCGAAACAGGGACCTCCTACGGTCGGTACTTC. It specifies CAGAETGTSYGRYF. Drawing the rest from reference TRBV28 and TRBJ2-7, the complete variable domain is DVKVTQSSRYLVKRTGEKVFLECVQDMDHENMFWYRQDPGLGLRLIYFSYDVKMKEKGDIPEGYSVSREKKERFSLILESASTNQTSMYLCAGAETGTSYGRYFGPGTRLTVT.

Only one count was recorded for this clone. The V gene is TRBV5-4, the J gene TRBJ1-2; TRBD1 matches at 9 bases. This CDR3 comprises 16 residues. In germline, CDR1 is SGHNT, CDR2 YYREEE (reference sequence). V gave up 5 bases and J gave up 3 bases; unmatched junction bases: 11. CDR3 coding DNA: TGTGCCAGCAGACCGCTCTGGGACAGGGCGGACTATGGCTACACCTTC. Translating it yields CASRPLWDRADYGYTF.

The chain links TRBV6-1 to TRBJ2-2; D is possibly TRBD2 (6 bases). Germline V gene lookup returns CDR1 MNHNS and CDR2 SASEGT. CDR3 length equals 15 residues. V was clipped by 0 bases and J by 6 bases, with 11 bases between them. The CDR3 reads CASSEAAGGAGELFF. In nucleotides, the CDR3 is TGTGCCAGCAGTGAAGCGGCAGGAGGGGCCGGGGAGCTGTTTTTT.

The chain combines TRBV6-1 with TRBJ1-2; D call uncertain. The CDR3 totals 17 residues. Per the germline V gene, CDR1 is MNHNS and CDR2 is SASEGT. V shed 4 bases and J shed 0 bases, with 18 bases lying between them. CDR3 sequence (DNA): TGTGCCAGCAGTGTATTTTTGGGGAGTAGTGCTAACTATGGCTACACCTTC. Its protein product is CASSVFLGSSANYGYTF.

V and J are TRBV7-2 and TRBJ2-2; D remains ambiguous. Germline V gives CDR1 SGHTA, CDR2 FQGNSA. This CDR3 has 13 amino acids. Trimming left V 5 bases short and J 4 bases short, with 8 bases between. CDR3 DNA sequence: TGTGCCAGCAGCCTCCTCGGCACCGGGGAGCTGTTTTTT. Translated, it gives CASSLLGTGELFF.

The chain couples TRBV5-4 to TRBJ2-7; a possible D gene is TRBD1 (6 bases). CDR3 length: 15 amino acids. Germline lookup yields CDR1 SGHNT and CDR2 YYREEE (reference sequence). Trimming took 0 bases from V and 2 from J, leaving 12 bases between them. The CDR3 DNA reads TGTGCCAGCAGCTTGGGGTTTACAGGGACCTACGAGCAGTACTTC. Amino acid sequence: CASSLGFTGTYEQYF. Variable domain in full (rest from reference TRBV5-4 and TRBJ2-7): ETGVTQSPTHLIKTRGQQVTLRCSSQSGHNTVSWYQQALGQGPQFIFQYYREEENGRGNFPPRFSGLQFPNYSSELNVNALELDDSALYLCASSLGFTGTYEQYFGPGTRLTVT.

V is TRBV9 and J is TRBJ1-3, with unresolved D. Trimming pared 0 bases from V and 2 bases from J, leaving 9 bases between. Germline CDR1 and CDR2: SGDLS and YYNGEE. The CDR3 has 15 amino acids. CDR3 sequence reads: CASSVGGGTGNTIYF. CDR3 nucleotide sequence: TGTGCCAGCAGCGTAGGTGGAGGGACTGGAAACACCATATATTTT.

CDR3 coding DNA: TGTGCCAGCAGCTCCAGCGGGACTATTAATCAGCCCCAGCATTTT. Amino acid sequence: CASSSSGTINQPQHF. This chain links TRBV27 with TRBJ1-5, with TRBD1 as a possible D gene (5 bases). The germline V gene encodes CDR1 MNHEY and CDR2 SMNVEV (reference sequence). V dropped 6 bases and J dropped 4 bases, with 16 bases sitting between them. The CDR3 totals 15 residues.

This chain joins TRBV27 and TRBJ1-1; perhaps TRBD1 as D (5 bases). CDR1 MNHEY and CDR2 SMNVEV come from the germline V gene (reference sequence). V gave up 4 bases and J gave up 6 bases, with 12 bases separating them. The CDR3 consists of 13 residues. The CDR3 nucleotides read TGTGCCAGCAGTTCCCAGGGTATCCCTGAAGCTTTCTTT. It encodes CASSSQGIPEAFF.

The CDR3 sequence is CASAQGIADTQYF. The CDR3, as DNA: TGTGCCAGCGCGCAGGGTATAGCAGATACGCAGTATTTT. This chain connects TRBV7-3 to TRBJ2-3; the D gene is possibly TRBD1 (5 bases). The CDR3 totals 13 residues. V shed 8 bases and J shed 4 bases, with 13 bases lying between them. Looked up from germline, CDR1 is SGHTA and CDR2 is FQGTGA.

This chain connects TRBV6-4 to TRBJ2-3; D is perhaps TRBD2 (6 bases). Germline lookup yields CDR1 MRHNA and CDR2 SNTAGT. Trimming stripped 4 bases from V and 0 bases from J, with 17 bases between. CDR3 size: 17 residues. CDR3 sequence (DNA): TGTGCCAGCAGTGTTCTCATTAGCGGATATAGCACAGATACGCAGTATTTT. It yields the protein CASSVLISGYSTDTQYF.

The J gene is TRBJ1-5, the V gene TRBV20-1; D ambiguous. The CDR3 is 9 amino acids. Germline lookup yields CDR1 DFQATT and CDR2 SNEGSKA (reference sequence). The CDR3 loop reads CRANQPQHF. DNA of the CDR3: TGCAGGGCAAATCAGCCCCAGCATTTT.

The CDR3 loop is CASSPTSGGAFNEQFF. CDR3 nucleotides: TGTGCCAGCAGCCCAACTAGCGGGGGGGCCTTCAATGAGCAGTTCTTC. V usage is TRBV9 and J usage is TRBJ2-1, with 13 positions matching TRBD2. Germline CDR1 and CDR2: SGDLS and YYNGEE. J was trimmed by 6 bases and V by 4 bases; bases with no gene match: 7. The CDR3 sequence is 16 residues long. Using reference TRBV9 and TRBJ2-1 for the parts outside the CDR3, the full variable domain is DSGVTQTPKHLITATGQRVTLRCSPRSGDLSVYWYQQSLDQGLQFLIQYYNGEERAKGNILERFSAQQFPDLHSELNLSSLELGDSALYFCASSPTSGGAFNEQFFGPGTRLTVL.

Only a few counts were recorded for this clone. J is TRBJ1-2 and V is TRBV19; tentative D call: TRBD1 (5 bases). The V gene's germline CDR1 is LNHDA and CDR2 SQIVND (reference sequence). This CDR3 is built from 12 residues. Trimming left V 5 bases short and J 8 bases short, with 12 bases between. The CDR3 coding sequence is TGTGCCAGTAGTTCCCGGGGGACCGGCTACACCTTC. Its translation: CASSSRGTGYTF.